These 20 T cell receptor beta chains were all obtained from the same sample, sequenced in a study of T cell clonality in common variable immunodeficiency. Study-level findings and limits: Fewer deletions and N-nucleotide insertions were reportedly seen in common variable immunodeficiency TCR beta sequences.

Sequencing used immunoSEQ multiplex PCR; TCRdb keeps in-frame clones, though not all of them. There are about 42,000 clones in the sample, none observed a single time. Antigens of these TCRs are unknown. The material sequenced was peripheral blood mononuclear cells. These receptors were collected from a human donor with common variable immunodeficiency.

Details on this clone: The sequenced fragment ends 3 residues before the CDR3 boundary, so the rest is inferred from the germline J gene. V and J are TRBV30 and TRBJ1-4; 8 bases line up with TRBD1. The CDR3 covers 14 residues. V shed 3 bases, J shed 8 bases, and the junction held 8 bases outside the gene matches. In germline, CDR1 is GTSNPN, CDR2 SVGIG (reference sequence). CDR3 region: CAWSDRGEYEKLFF. The covered CDR3 bases are TGTGCCTGGAGCGACAGGGGAGAGTACGAAAAA.

This clone was seen many times. The read halts 3 residues ahead of the CDR3 end, with the missing end drawn from the germline J gene. This chain links TRBV6-2 or TRBV6-3 with TRBJ1-6; unclear D gene. The V gene's germline CDR1 is MNHEY and CDR2 SVGEGT. V dropped 7 bases and J dropped 1 base, with 14 bases sitting between them. The CDR3 consists of 16 residues. The CDR3 sequence is CASTPGERSYNSPLHF. The CDR3 DNA, read in part, is TGTGCCAGCACCCCAGGCGAGAGGTCCTATAATTCACCC.

With respect to this clone: The CDR3 end falls 3 residues outside the read, so it is completed with the germline J gene. The chain uses TRBV20-1 and TRBJ2-7; 10 positions match TRBD1. The germline V gene encodes CDR1 DFQATT and CDR2 SNEGSKA (reference sequence). CDR3 length: 13 amino acids. V lost 3 bases, J lost 3 bases, and 2 bases stayed unmatched. The CDR3 here is CSARDRGIYEQYF. Partial CDR3 DNA: TGCAGTGCTAGGGACAGGGGGATCTACGAG.

As concerns this clone: With the read ending 3 residues before the CDR3 end, the germline J gene is used to fill in that end. This rearrangement joins TRBV7-9 to TRBJ1-4; TRBD1 matches 7 bases. This CDR3 contains 15 residues. Trimming cost V 5 bases and J 7 bases; bases outside gene matches: 10. Germline V gives CDR1 SEHNR, CDR2 FQNEAQ (reference sequence). CDR3 sequence: CASSAGRGEREKLFF. The CDR3 bases that were read are TGTGCCAGCAGCGCCGGCAGGGGGGAGCGTGAAAAA.

This clone came up a few times. The CDR3 goes on 3 residues after the read ends, and that part is filled in from the germline J gene. V usage is TRBV10-3 and J usage is TRBJ2-7; TRBD2 agrees at 9 bases. Germline CDR1 is ENHRY and CDR2 is SYGVKD. Trimming at V came to 3 bases and at J to 5 bases, leaving 11 bases not matched to a gene. CDR3 length: 16 residues. Incomplete CDR3 DNA: TGTGCCATCAGTGACCTCGGCGGGAGGGCCGCCCACGAG. Protein product: CAISDLGGRAAHE. The full CDR3 protein is CAISDLGGRAAHEQYF.

This clone has more than one count but fewer than ten. The read ends 3 residues early relative to the CDR3; the germline J gene fills the gap. This sequence joins TRBV2 and TRBJ2-2; 12 nucleotides agree with TRBD2. The CDR3 has 17 amino acids. The V and J ends lost 7 bases and 6 bases, in that order; junction bases with no gene match: 12. Germline lookup yields CDR1 SNHLY and CDR2 FYNNEI. CDR3 loop: CASKSLAGGRKAGELFF. CDR3 DNA (partial): TGTGCCAGCAAATCTCTAGCGGGGGGGCGTAAGGCCGGGGAG.

Of note for this clone: The CDR3 end is not reached by the read, which stops 3 residues before it; the germline J gene fills it in. This chain joins TRBV6-2 or TRBV6-3 and TRBJ2-2; tentatively, D is TRBD2 (6 bases). The V and J ends lost 6 bases and 5 bases respectively, with 10 bases between them. Germline CDR1 is MNHEY and CDR2 is SVGEGT. CDR3 size: 13 residues. CDR3 DNA (partial): TGTGCCAGCAGCGCGGAGGGGACCGGGGAG. It codes for CASSAEGTGE. The whole CDR3 reads CASSAEGTGELFF.

This clone was observed a few times. CDR3 bases read: TGTGCCTGGAGTGTAAGGGTGGCAATTAATGAAAAA. Its translation: CAWSVRVAINEK. The entire CDR3 reads CAWSVRVAINEKLFF. The chain is built from TRBV30 and TRBJ1-4; D is unresolved. Read sequence stops 3 residues before the CDR3 end, and the germline J gene provides the missing end. From germline, CDR1 is GTSNPN and CDR2 SVGIG (reference sequence). Trimming pared 0 bases from V and 4 bases from J, leaving 12 bases between. The CDR3 has 15 amino acids.

This clone was counted at least ten times. The sequenced fragment ends 3 residues before the CDR3 boundary, so the rest is inferred from the germline J gene. The rearrangement uses TRBV29-1 and TRBJ1-1, with a possible D match to TRBD1 (5 bases). This CDR3 is 13 amino acids long. Looked up from germline, CDR1 is SQVTM and CDR2 is ANQGSEA. The sequenced CDR3 bases are TGCAGCGTCCTACCGACAGACCGCGTAGGG. Its protein is CSVLPTDRVG. The whole CDR3 region reads CSVLPTDRVGAFF.

In its sample, this clone was seen many times. The read comes to an end 3 residues before the CDR3 does, leaving the germline J gene to fill in the end. The chain links TRBV5-6 to TRBJ2-3; 10 bases are a match to TRBD1. This CDR3 is 14 amino acids long. Per germline, CDR1 SGHDT and CDR2 YYEEEE. V was pared by 4 bases and J by 4 bases, with 3 bases of the junction left unmatched. The CDR3 here is CASSADRGADTQYF. Incomplete CDR3 DNA: TGTGCCAGCAGCGCGGACAGGGGGGCAGATACG.

This clone came up many times. Read sequence stops 3 residues before the CDR3 end, and the germline J gene provides the missing end. The chain employs TRBV2 and TRBJ2-3; 11 nucleotides align to TRBD1. CDR1 SNHLY and CDR2 FYNNEI come from the germline V gene. With V trimmed by 6 bases and J by 5 bases, 1 base remained unmatched. CDR3 length equals 13 residues. CDR3 amino acids: CASSGTGGDTQYF. The sequenced CDR3 bases are TGTGCCAGCAGCGGGACAGGGGGAGATACG.

This clone was seen ten or more times. Coverage ceases 3 residues before the CDR3 finishes, and the germline J gene fills in the end. V gene TRBV7-9 combines with J gene TRBJ1-1; 7 positions agree with TRBD1. The CDR3 covers 14 residues. V lost 0 bases to trimming and J lost 3 bases; unmatched junction nucleotides: 1. The germline gives CDR1 SEHNR, CDR2 FQNEAQ (reference sequence). The CDR3 loop is CASSLAQGDTEAFF. The part of the CDR3 DNA that was read is TGTGCCAGCAGCTTAGCGCAGGGGGACACTGAA.

In its sample, this clone was seen many times. Partial CDR3 DNA: TGTGCCAGTAGTATTCGGGACAGGGCCAACGTC. Amino acid sequence: CASSIRDRANV. The whole CDR3 region reads CASSIRDRANVLTF. This rearrangement joins TRBV19 to TRBJ2-6; the D gene is possibly TRBD1 (6 bases). The read ends 3 residues before the CDR3 terminus; that terminus is restored from the germline J gene. CDR1 is LNHDA, CDR2 SQIVND, per germline (reference sequence). The CDR3 has 14 residues. Trimming cost V 3 bases and J 5 bases, with 8 bases left between them.

In regard to this clone: The CDR3 end is not reached by the read, which stops 3 residues before it; the germline J gene fills it in. V and J are TRBV7-2 and TRBJ2-7; 9 nucleotides agree with TRBD1. The CDR3 extends over 13 amino acids. Germline-derived CDR1 and CDR2 are SGHTA and FQGNSA. V was clipped by 4 bases and J by 6 bases; unmatched bases: 4. CDR3 in amino acids: CASSSDRGTEQYF. The part of the CDR3 DNA that was read is TGTGCCAGCAGCTCCGACAGGGGGACCGAG.

This clone was counted only a few times. Coverage ceases 3 residues before the CDR3 finishes, and the germline J gene fills in the end. The J gene is TRBJ2-3, the V gene TRBV19; 8 positions agree with TRBD2. Per germline, CDR1 LNHDA and CDR2 SQIVND (reference sequence). The length of the CDR3 is 17 residues. Trimming cost V 6 bases and J 2 bases; bases outside gene matches: 13. The covered CDR3 bases are TGTGCCAGTAGCCCGCTGAGTCGCGGGGGGTCCACAGATACG. It translates to CASSPLSRGGSTDT. The whole CDR3 region reads CASSPLSRGGSTDTQYF. The entire variable domain, with the rest obtained from reference TRBV19 and TRBJ2-3, is as follows: DGGITQSPKYLFRKEGQNVTLSCEQNLNHDAMYWYRQDPGQGLRLIYYSQIVNDFQKGDIAEGYSVSREKKESFPLTVTSAQKNPTAFYLCASSPLSRGGSTDTQYFGPGTRLTVL.

Notes on this clone: The CDR3 goes on 3 residues after the read ends, and that part is filled in from the germline J gene. The chain employs TRBV2 and TRBJ1-5; D remains ambiguous. V was trimmed by 7 bases and J by 1 base, leaving 11 bases between them. This CDR3 has 14 amino acids. The germline V gene has CDR1 SNHLY and CDR2 FYNNEI. Incomplete CDR3 DNA: TGTGCCAGCACCTATGGAGGGAGCAATCAGCCC. Protein: CASTYGGSNQP. The full-length CDR3 reads as CASTYGGSNQPQHF.

Note on this clone: Read sequence stops 3 residues before the CDR3 end, and the germline J gene provides the missing end. V gene TRBV7-3 combines with J gene TRBJ2-3; 9 bases match TRBD1. Germline V CDR1 and CDR2: SGHTA, FQGTGA. This CDR3 is 16 amino acids long. V lost 5 bases, J lost 5 bases, and 11 bases stayed unmatched. The sequenced part of the CDR3 DNA is TGTGCCAGCAGCCCTAGGGGGACAGGGACGTTAGATACG. It codes for CASSPRGTGTLDT. In full, the CDR3 reads CASSPRGTGTLDTQYF.

This clone was seen a handful of times. The observed sequence ends 3 residues before the CDR3 terminus, with the missing tail filled in from the germline J gene. The chain couples TRBV19 to TRBJ2-7; TRBD1 matches at 9 bases. The CDR3 has 15 amino acids. From germline, CDR1 is LNHDA and CDR2 SQIVND (reference sequence). Trimming removed 5 bases from V and 4 bases from J; junction bases left unmatched: 9. Partial CDR3 DNA: TGTGCCAGTAGTGACACCGGGACAGGGCTATACGAG. Its protein is CASSDTGTGLYE. The CDR3 in full is CASSDTGTGLYEQYF. Drawing the rest from reference TRBV19 and TRBJ2-7, the complete variable domain is DGGITQSPKYLFRKEGQNVTLSCEQNLNHDAMYWYRQDPGQGLRLIYYSQIVNDFQKGDIAEGYSVSREKKESFPLTVTSAQKNPTAFYLCASSDTGTGLYEQYFGPGTRLTVT.

This clone was found many times. The CDR3 goes on 3 residues after the read ends, and that part is filled in from the germline J gene. The V call is TRBV30, the J call TRBJ2-3; D is tentatively TRBD1 or TRBD2 (5 bases each). The germline V and J ends were trimmed by 2 bases and 0 bases, with 9 bases remaining between them. Per germline, CDR1 GTSNPN and CDR2 SVGIG (reference sequence). The CDR3 is made up of 14 amino acids. The covered CDR3 bases are TGTGCCTGGAGTAGAGGGGTTAGCACAGATACG. This translates into CAWSRGVSTDT. The full CDR3 is CAWSRGVSTDTQYF.

This clone has more than one count but fewer than ten. The read terminates 3 residues ahead of where the CDR3 ends, so the germline J gene completes it. The gene calls are TRBV19 and TRBJ2-6; tentatively, D is TRBD1 (8 bases). CDR1 is LNHDA and CDR2 is SQIVND in the germline V gene (reference sequence). This CDR3 has 15 amino acids. The V end lost 10 bases, the J end lost 4 bases, and 17 bases lay between the germline ends. CDR3 DNA, as far as it was read: TGTGCCACTGGGAACAGGGGGGGCGGGGCCAACGTC. It encodes CATGNRGGGANV. In full, the CDR3 reads CATGNRGGGANVLTF.